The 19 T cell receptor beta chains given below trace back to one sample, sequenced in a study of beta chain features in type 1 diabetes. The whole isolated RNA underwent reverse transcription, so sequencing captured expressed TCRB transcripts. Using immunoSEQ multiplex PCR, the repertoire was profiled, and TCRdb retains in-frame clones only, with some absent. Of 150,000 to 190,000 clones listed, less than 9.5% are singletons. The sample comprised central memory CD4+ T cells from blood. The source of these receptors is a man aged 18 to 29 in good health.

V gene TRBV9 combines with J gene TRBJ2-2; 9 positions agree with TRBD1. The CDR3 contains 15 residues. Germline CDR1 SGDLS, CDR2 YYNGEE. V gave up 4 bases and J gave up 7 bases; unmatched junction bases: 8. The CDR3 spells CASSSRTGANGELFF. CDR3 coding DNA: TGTGCCAGCAGCTCCCGGACAGGGGCGAACGGGGAGCTGTTTTTT.

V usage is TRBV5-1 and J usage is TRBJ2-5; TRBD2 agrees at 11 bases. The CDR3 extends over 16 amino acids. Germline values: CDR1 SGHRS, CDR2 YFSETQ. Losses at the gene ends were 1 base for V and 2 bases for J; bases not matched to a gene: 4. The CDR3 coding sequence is TGCGCCAGCAGCTTGACTAGCGGGGGTGCACAAGAGACCCAGTACTTC. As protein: CASSLTSGGAQETQYF.

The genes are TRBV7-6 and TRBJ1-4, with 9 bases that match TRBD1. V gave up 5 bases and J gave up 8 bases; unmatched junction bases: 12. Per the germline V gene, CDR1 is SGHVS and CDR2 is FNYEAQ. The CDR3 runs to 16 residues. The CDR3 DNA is TGTGCCAGCAGCGCCAGCTGGGGACAGGGCATAGAAAAACTGTTTTTT. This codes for CASSASWGQGIEKLFF. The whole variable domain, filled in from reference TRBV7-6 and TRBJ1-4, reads GAGVSQSPRYKVTKRGQDVALRCDPISGHVSLYWYRQALGQGPEFLTYFNYEAQQDKSGLPNDRFSAERPEGSISTLTIQRTEQRDSAMYRCASSASWGQGIEKLFFGSGTQLSVL.

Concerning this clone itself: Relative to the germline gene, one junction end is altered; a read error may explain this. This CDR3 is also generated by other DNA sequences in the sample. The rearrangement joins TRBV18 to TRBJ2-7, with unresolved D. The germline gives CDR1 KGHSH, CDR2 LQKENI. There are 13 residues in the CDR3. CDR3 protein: CASSPNPAGEQYF. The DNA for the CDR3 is TGCGCCAGCTCACCGAACCCAGCAGGCGAGCAGTACTTC.

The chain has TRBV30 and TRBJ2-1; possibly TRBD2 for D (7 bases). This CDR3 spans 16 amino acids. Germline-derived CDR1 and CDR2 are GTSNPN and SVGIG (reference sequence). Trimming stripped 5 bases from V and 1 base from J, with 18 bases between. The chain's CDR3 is CAWGLRGGLSYNEQFF. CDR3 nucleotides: TGTGCCTGGGGCTTGCGCGGGGGCCTGTCCTACAATGAGCAGTTCTTC.

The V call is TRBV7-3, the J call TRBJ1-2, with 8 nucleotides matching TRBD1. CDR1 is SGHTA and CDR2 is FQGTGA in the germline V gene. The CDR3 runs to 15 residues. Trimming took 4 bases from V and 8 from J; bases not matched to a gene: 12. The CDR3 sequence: CASSSSPDRVGGYTF. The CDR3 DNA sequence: TGTGCCAGCAGCTCCTCCCCGGACAGGGTAGGCGGCTACACCTTC.

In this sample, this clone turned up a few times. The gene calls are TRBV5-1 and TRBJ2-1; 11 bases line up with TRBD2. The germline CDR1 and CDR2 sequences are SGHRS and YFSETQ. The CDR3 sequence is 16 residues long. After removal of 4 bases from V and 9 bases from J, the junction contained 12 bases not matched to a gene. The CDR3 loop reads CASSPPLAGGVSEQFF. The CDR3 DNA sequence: TGCGCCAGCAGCCCTCCTTTAGCGGGGGGGGTTAGTGAGCAGTTCTTC.

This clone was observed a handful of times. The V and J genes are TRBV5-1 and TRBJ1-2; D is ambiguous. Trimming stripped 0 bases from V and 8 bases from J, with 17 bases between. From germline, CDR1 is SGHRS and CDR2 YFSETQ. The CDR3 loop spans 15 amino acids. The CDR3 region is CASSLATSRSSGYTF. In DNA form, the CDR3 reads TGCGCCAGCAGCTTGGCTACTTCTCGCTCTTCGGGCTACACCTTC.

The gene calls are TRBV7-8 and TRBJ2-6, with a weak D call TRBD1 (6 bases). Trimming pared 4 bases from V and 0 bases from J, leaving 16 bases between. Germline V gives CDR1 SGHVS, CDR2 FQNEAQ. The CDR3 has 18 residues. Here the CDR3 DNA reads TGTGCCAGCAGCTCCGTAGGGACATCAAACTCTGGGGCCAACGTCCTGACTTTC. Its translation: CASSSVGTSNSGANVLTF.

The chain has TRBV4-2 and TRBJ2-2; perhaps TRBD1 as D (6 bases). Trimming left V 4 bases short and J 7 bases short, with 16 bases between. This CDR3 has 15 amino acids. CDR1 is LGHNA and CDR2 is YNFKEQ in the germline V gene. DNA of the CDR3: TGTGCCAGCAGCCGAGCCCTGGGGGCTGGCGGGGAGCTGTTTTTT. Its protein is CASSRALGAGGELFF.

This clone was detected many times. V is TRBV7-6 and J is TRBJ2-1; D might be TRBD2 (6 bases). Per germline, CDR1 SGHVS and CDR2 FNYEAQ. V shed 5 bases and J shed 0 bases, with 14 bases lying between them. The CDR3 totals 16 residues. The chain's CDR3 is CASSPLAGSSYNEQFF. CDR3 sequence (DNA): TGTGCCAGCAGCCCACTGGCGGGGTCCTCCTACAATGAGCAGTTCTTC.

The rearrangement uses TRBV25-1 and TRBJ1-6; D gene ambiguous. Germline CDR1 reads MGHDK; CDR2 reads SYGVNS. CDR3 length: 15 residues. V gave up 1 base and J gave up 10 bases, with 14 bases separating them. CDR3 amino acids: CASSESVLRLSPLHF. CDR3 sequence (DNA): TGTGCCAGCAGTGAATCTGTCCTCAGGTTATCACCCCTCCACTTT.

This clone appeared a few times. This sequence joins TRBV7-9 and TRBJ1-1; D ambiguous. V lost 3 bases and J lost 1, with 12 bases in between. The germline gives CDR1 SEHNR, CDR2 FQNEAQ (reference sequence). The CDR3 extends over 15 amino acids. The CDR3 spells CASSFEAQRNTEAFF. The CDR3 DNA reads TGTGCCAGCAGCTTCGAGGCGCAGCGGAACACTGAAGCTTTCTTT.

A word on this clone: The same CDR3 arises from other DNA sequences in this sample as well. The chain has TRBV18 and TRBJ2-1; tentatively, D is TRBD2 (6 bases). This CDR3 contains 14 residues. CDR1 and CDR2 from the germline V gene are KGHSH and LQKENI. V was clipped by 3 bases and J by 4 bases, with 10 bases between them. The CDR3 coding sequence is TGTGCCAGCTCACCTCCCGGGGGATACAATGAGCAGTTCTTC. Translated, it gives CASSPPGGYNEQFF.

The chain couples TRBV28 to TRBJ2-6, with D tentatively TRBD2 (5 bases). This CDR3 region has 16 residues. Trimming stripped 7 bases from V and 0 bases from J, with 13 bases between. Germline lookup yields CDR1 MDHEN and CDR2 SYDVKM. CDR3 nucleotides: TGTGCCAGCAACCCACCCGGGGACTCTGGGGCCAACGTCCTGACTTTC. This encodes CASNPPGDSGANVLTF.

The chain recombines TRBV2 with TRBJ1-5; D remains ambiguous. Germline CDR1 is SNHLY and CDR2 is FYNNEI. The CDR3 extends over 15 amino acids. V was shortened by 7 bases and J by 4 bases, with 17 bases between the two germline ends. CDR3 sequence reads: CASKVLAGLNQPQHF. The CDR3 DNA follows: TGTGCCAGCAAGGTCCTAGCAGGATTGAATCAGCCCCAGCATTTT. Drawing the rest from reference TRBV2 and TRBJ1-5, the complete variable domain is EPEVTQTPSHQVTQMGQEVILRCVPISNHLYFYWYRQILGQKVEFLVSFYNNEISEKSEIFDDQFSVERPDGSNFTLKIRSTKLEDSAMYFCASKVLAGLNQPQHFGDGTRLSIL.

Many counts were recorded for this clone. CDR3 protein: CASNGQLNTEAFF. CDR3 sequence (DNA): TGTGCCAGCAATGGACAGCTTAACACTGAAGCTTTCTTT. This chain connects TRBV14 to TRBJ1-1, with D possibly matching TRBD1 (6 bases). The V and J ends lost 7 bases and 2 bases respectively, with 11 bases between them. Germline lookup yields CDR1 SGHDN and CDR2 FVKESK. The CDR3 consists of 13 residues.

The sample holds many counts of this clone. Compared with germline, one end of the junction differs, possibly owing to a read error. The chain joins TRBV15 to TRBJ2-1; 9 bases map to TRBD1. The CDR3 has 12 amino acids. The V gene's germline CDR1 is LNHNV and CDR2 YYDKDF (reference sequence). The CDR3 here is CATSFAGQGRLF. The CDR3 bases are TGTGCCACCAGCTTCGCGGGACAGGGTAGGCTCTTC.

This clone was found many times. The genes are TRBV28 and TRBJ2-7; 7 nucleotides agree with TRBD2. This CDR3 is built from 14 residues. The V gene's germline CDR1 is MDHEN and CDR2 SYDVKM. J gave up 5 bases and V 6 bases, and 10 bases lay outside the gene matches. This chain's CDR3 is CASRDSGGIDEQYF. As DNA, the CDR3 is TGTGCCAGCAGGGATTCCGGGGGGATCGACGAGCAGTACTTC.